The 26 T cell receptor beta chains listed next were all sequenced from one sample in a study of CD8 T cells in Susac syndrome. Reverse transcription used about 0.45 to 1 ug RNA and random hexamers. From the immunoSEQ multiplex PCR reads, TCRdb called clonotypes with MiXCR, one entry per CDR3 protein. The repertoire holds approximately 140,000 distinct CDR3 sequences, approximately 95% seen once, with 0.25% to 0.3% in the top ten. Source material: CD8+ T cells from PBMCs. The origin of the receptors is a human donor in good health.

The chain joins TRBV7-9 to TRBJ2-1, with TRBD2 matching 8 bases. V trimming: 4 bases; J trimming: 7 bases; junction bases outside the gene matches: 6. The CDR3 has 14 amino acids. Germline V gene sequence: CDR1 SEHNR, CDR2 FQNEAQ (reference sequence). Here the CDR3 DNA reads TGTGCCAGCAGCTCGGGAGGGAGCTCAAATGAGCAGTTCTTC. This sequence encodes CASSSGGSSNEQFF.

The genes are TRBV7-8 and TRBJ1-1; D unclear. The CDR3 is 14 amino acids. V lost 2 bases and J lost 1, with 8 bases in between. The germline gives CDR1 SGHVS, CDR2 FQNEAQ. The CDR3 here is CASSLYRTNTEAFF. The CDR3, as DNA: TGTGCCAGCAGCTTATACAGAACGAACACTGAAGCTTTCTTT.

This chain uses TRBV9 with TRBJ1-2, with D uncertain. From germline, CDR1 is SGDLS and CDR2 YYNGEE. The CDR3 has 14 amino acids. Trimming took off 0 bases at V and 6 bases at J, with 12 bases between the two ends. The chain's CDR3 is CASSVDPPTNGYTF. DNA for the CDR3: TGTGCCAGCAGCGTAGACCCCCCGACAAATGGCTACACCTTC. The variable domain in full, completed from reference TRBV9 and TRBJ1-2, reads DSGVTQTPKHLITATGQRVTLRCSPRSGDLSVYWYQQSLDQGLQFLIQYYNGEERAKGNILERFSAQQFPDLHSELNLSSLELGDSALYFCASSVDPPTNGYTFGSGTRLTVV.

The CDR3 is CASSSERSSTDTQYF. The CDR3 nucleotides are TGTGCCAGCAGCTCAGAAAGGTCTTCCACAGATACGCAGTATTTT. The chain links TRBV7-2 to TRBJ2-3; D remains ambiguous. V lost 4 bases and J 2 bases, leaving 13 bases between the germline ends. This CDR3 region has 15 residues. In germline, CDR1 is SGHTA, CDR2 FQGNSA.

V is TRBV6-2 or TRBV6-3 and J is TRBJ2-5; TRBD1 is a possible D gene (6 bases). Between the trimmed V and J ends, which lost 3 bases and 4 bases, there was a span of 12 bases. This CDR3 region has 14 residues. CDR1 MNHEY and CDR2 SVGEGT come from the germline V gene. CDR3 residues: CASSYVGATETQYF. For the CDR3, the DNA is TGTGCCAGCAGTTATGTGGGGGCCACAGAGACCCAGTACTTC.

This chain uses TRBV5-1 with TRBJ2-2; maybe TRBD1 (6 bases). Germline V gene sequence: CDR1 SGHRS, CDR2 YFSETQ. V was trimmed by 5 bases and J by 6 bases, leaving 17 bases between them. The CDR3 consists of 15 residues. Written as DNA, the CDR3 is TGCGCCAGCAGTTCCCGGGACCAGGGGTCCGGGGAGCTGTTTTTT. Translating gives CASSSRDQGSGELFF.

The chain is built from TRBV14 and TRBJ2-1; 8 positions agree with TRBD1. The germline V gene has CDR1 SGHDN and CDR2 FVKESK. The CDR3 consists of 15 residues. V was pared by 4 bases and J by 0 bases, with 2 bases of the junction left unmatched. CDR3: CASSRDRGSYNEQFF. DNA of the CDR3: TGTGCCAGCAGCCGAGACAGGGGCTCCTACAATGAGCAGTTCTTC.

J is TRBJ2-1 and V is TRBV3-1; a weak D match, TRBD2 (5 bases). CDR1 is LGHDT, CDR2 YNNKEL, per germline (reference sequence). V was shortened by 0 bases and J by 4 bases, with 7 bases between the two germline ends. The CDR3 contains 14 residues. CDR3 nucleotide sequence: TGTGCCAGCAGCCAAGATGGACTGTACAATGAGCAGTTCTTC. Translation: CASSQDGLYNEQFF.

The chain couples TRBV7-9 to TRBJ2-1; D ambiguous. Germline V CDR1 and CDR2: SEHNR, FQNEAQ (reference sequence). This CDR3 has 12 residues. CDR3 sequence reads: CVPQSSYNEQFF. CDR3 in DNA: TGTGTGCCTCAGAGCTCCTACAATGAGCAGTTCTTC.

This sequence joins TRBV5-4 and TRBJ2-7; D ambiguous. The CDR3 is made up of 13 amino acids. Germline V gene sequence: CDR1 SGHNT, CDR2 YYREEE (reference sequence). The V end was cut by 1 base, the J end by 7 bases, with 12 bases between. Written as DNA, the CDR3 is TGTGCCAGCAGCTTGTGGGCAGCCGCGGAGCAGTACTTC. This sequence encodes CASSLWAAAEQYF.

This chain uses TRBV4-3 with TRBJ2-7, with a tentative D call TRBD1 (5 bases). The V gene's germline CDR1 is LGHNA and CDR2 YSLEER. This CDR3 has 13 amino acids. Trimming pared 1 base from V and 2 bases from J, leaving 6 bases between. CDR3 sequence reads: CASSQVGAYEQYF. CDR3 nucleotide sequence: TGCGCCAGCAGCCAAGTAGGGGCCTACGAGCAGTACTTC.

The rearrangement joins TRBV7-9 to TRBJ2-7; 13 bases fit TRBD2. The germline V gene encodes CDR1 SEHNR and CDR2 FQNEAQ (reference sequence). Losses at the gene ends were 4 bases for V and 3 bases for J; bases not matched to a gene: 9. This CDR3 comprises 17 residues. The chain's CDR3 is CASSSGLAGFMGYEQYF. The CDR3 DNA reads TGTGCCAGCAGCTCGGGACTAGCGGGATTCATGGGCTACGAGCAGTACTTC.

This clonotype was seen a handful of times. The chain carries TRBV25-1 and TRBJ2-7; D uncertain. Trimming took 3 bases from V and 6 from J, leaving 12 bases between them. The CDR3 is 13 residues long. Germline V gives CDR1 MGHDK, CDR2 SYGVNS. CDR3 sequence: CASSERHVPEQYF. For the CDR3, the DNA is TGTGCCAGCAGTGAGCGTCACGTCCCCGAGCAGTACTTC.

The genes are TRBV20-1 and TRBJ2-5, with D possibly being TRBD2 (6 bases). This CDR3 has 13 residues. V dropped 3 bases and J dropped 4 bases, with 12 bases sitting between them. Germline lookup yields CDR1 DFQATT and CDR2 SNEGSKA (reference sequence). The CDR3 DNA follows: TGCAGTGCTAGCTCGGGGGAAGGAGAGACCCAGTACTTC. Encoded protein: CSASSGEGETQYF.

The chain links TRBV28 to TRBJ1-5; 11 nucleotides agree with TRBD1. This CDR3 comprises 16 residues. V lost 2 bases, J lost 7 bases, and 7 bases stayed unmatched. Germline loops: CDR1 MDHEN, CDR2 SYDVKM. Here the CDR3 reads CASSLEGQGAGQPQHF. The CDR3 coding sequence is TGTGCCAGCAGTTTAGAAGGACAGGGGGCAGGACAGCCCCAGCATTTT.

V usage is TRBV18 and J usage is TRBJ2-5; D remains unclear. This CDR3 has 14 amino acids. Trimming took 3 bases from V and 0 from J, leaving 8 bases between them. Germline loops: CDR1 KGHSH, CDR2 LQKENI. Here the CDR3 DNA reads TGTGCCAGCTCACCTCCGGGTCACCAAGAGACCCAGTACTTC. As protein: CASSPPGHQETQYF.

V gene TRBV29-1 combines with J gene TRBJ2-2, with TRBD2 as a possible D gene (6 bases). Germline V lookup: CDR1 SQVTM, CDR2 ANQGSEA. The CDR3 totals 12 residues. Deletions cut 6 bases from V and 5 bases from J, with 10 bases between. In DNA form, the CDR3 reads TGCAGCGTAAGGGACTCAACCGGGGAGCTGTTTTTT. Amino acids: CSVRDSTGELFF.

This rearrangement joins TRBV14 to TRBJ1-2; D remains ambiguous. The CDR3 covers 14 residues. In germline, CDR1 is SGHDN, CDR2 FVKESK. The ends were cut back, 2 bases at V and 1 base at J, with 8 bases in the middle. This CDR3 is CASSQQASNYGYTF. The CDR3 DNA reads TGTGCCAGCAGCCAACAGGCCAGTAACTATGGCTACACCTTC.

V usage is TRBV29-1 and J usage is TRBJ1-2; D is unclear. This CDR3 spans 14 amino acids. Germline CDR1 SQVTM, CDR2 ANQGSEA. Trimming removed 2 bases at V and 2 bases at J, with 12 bases between. CDR3 coding DNA: TGCAGCGTTGAAACGTCCGGAGTCAACTATGGCTACACCTTC. Translating gives CSVETSGVNYGYTF.

The rearrangement uses TRBV29-1 and TRBJ2-3; TRBD1 matches 7 bases. This CDR3 region has 16 residues. The V segment lost 1 base and the J segment 0 bases; nucleotides outside the gene matches: 7. CDR1 and CDR2 from the germline V gene are SQVTM and ANQGSEA. CDR3 amino acids: CSVEGQTGVSTDTQYF. CDR3 sequence (DNA): TGCAGCGTTGAAGGACAAACAGGGGTTAGCACAGATACGCAGTATTTT.

The CDR3 spells CASSPKGGTGYTF. As DNA, the CDR3 is TGTGCCAGCAGTCCGAAGGGGGGAACGGGCTACACCTTC. V is TRBV27 and J is TRBJ1-2; a weak D match, TRBD1 (6 bases). CDR1 and CDR2 from the germline V gene are MNHEY and SMNVEV (reference sequence). The CDR3 sequence is 13 residues long. With 5 bases removed from V and 8 bases from J, the gap between germline ends came to 15 bases.

This chain connects TRBV27 to TRBJ2-7; a possible D gene is TRBD2 (5 bases). Germline V gene data show CDR1 as MNHEY and CDR2 as SMNVEV (reference sequence). The CDR3 extends over 15 amino acids. The ends were cut back, 7 bases at V and 0 bases at J, with 16 bases in the middle. The CDR3 loop is CASNNVGGLSYEQYF. The CDR3 region has the DNA TGTGCCAGCAATAACGTAGGCGGACTCTCCTACGAGCAGTACTTC.

The CDR3 spells CASRWGAQGEKLFF. DNA of the CDR3: TGTGCCAGCAGATGGGGGGCGCAGGGTGAAAAACTGTTTTTT. This sequence joins TRBV28 and TRBJ1-4; possibly TRBD1 for D (6 bases). V lost 6 bases and J lost 7, with 15 bases in between. This CDR3 contains 14 residues. Germline CDR1 MDHEN, CDR2 SYDVKM.

This chain uses TRBV19 with TRBJ1-1; no reliable D call. The germline gives CDR1 LNHDA, CDR2 SQIVND (reference sequence). This CDR3 comprises 13 residues. The germline V and J ends were trimmed by 3 bases and 0 bases, with 5 bases remaining between them. CDR3 protein: CASSIPLNTEAFF. The CDR3 nucleotides read TGTGCCAGTAGTATTCCCCTGAACACTGAAGCTTTCTTT.

The chain links TRBV15 to TRBJ1-4, with TRBD1 as a possible D gene (6 bases). Per germline, CDR1 LNHNV and CDR2 YYDKDF (reference sequence). V was clipped by 10 bases and J by 5 bases, with 11 bases between them. The CDR3 spans 12 residues. The CDR3 region has the DNA TGTGCCATCAGGGGAGGGAATGAAAAACTGTTTTTT. Translated: CAIRGGNEKLFF.

The chain carries TRBV15 and TRBJ1-1; no clear D gene. The germline CDR1 and CDR2 sequences are LNHNV and YYDKDF (reference sequence). With 4 bases removed from V and 6 bases from J, the gap between germline ends came to 9 bases. The CDR3 is 12 residues long. The CDR3 coding sequence is TGTGCCACCAGCACCCTCGGGGCTGAAGCTTTCTTT. Translating gives CATSTLGAEAFF.